A selection of T cell receptor beta chains follows, all from one sample in a study of cytomegalovirus exposure and HLA in healthy donors. The protocol was immunoSEQ multiplex PCR, while the TCRdb copy is restricted to in-frame clones and leaves out a portion. The sample holds some 150,000 clones, around four fifths seen once. The sample was PBMCs. The receptor set was obtained from a woman between 35 and 50 years old in good health and CMV-seronegative. Each CDR3 is given with its conserved first and last residue. The D gene is left open where the match is weak. Some rows have no size entry. The others give once, few or many, or a class for an expanded clone.

once	TRBJ1-5	TRBV7-2	-	TGTGCCAGCAGCTTAGAGGGGAACAGGTATCAGCCCCAGCATTTT	CASSLEGNRYQPQHF
-	TRBJ2-5	TRBV19	-	TGTGCCAGTAGTACAGCAGGGGACCAAGAGACCCAGTACTTC	CASSTAGDQETQYF
-	TRBJ2-7	TRBV5-4	TRBD1	TGTGCCAGCTCACAAGCCCAGGGGGTTCACGCCGAGCAGTACTTC	CASSQAQGVHAEQYF
-	TRBJ1-2	TRBV6-5	-	TGTGCCACCAGGAGACAGGCGTCCTACACCTTC	CATRRQASYTF
many	TRBJ2-7	TRBV15	TRBD1	TGTGCCACCAGTTTGACAGGGGGAGGCTACGAGCAGTACTTC	CATSLTGGGYEQYF
-	TRBJ2-3	TRBV4-2	-	TGTGCCAGCAGCTACCAGGGGACCACAACAGATACGCAGTATTTT	CASSYQGTTTDTQYF
-	TRBJ2-7	TRBV18	TRBD1	TGTGCCAGCTCACCACCGCGACAGGGGAGAAAGTCCTACGAGCAGTACTTC	CASSPPRQGRKSYEQYF
-	TRBJ2-7	TRBV18	-	TGTGCCAGTTCCGAGGGTGTTCAGTACGAGCAGTACTTC	CASSEGVQYEQYF
-	TRBJ2-1	TRBV6-1	TRBD2	TGTGCCAGCCTTGGACTAGCGGACAATGAGCAGTTCTTC	CASLGLADNEQFF
-	TRBJ2-7	TRBV4-2	TRBD2	TGTGCCAGCAGCCAAGAGACTAGCGGGAGGCCCTACGAGCAGTACTTC	CASSQETSGRPYEQYF
-	TRBJ1-5	TRBV11-2	TRBD1	TGTGCCAGCAGCTTAGATCTCGACAGGGGGCATTATAGCAATCAGCCCCAGCATTTT	CASSLDLDRGHYSNQPQHF
-	TRBJ1-5	TRBV7-8	-	TGTGCCAGCAGCTCAGGGGTTCAGCCCCAGCATTTT	CASSSGVQPQHF
-	TRBJ2-1	TRBV28	TRBD1	TGTGCCAGCAGTTTGCCGACAGGGCCCACGATCAATGAGCAGTTCTTC	CASSLPTGPTINEQFF
-	TRBJ1-2	TRBV19	-	TGTGCCAGTAGTATCCCGGCGGGAGGGGTCTATGGCTACACCTTC	CASSIPAGGVYGYTF
-	TRBJ1-2	TRBV11-2	-	TGTGCCAGCAGCTTAGTGGGGGGTATATATGGCTACACCTTC	CASSLVGGIYGYTF
-	TRBJ2-2	TRBV9	-	TGTGCCAGCAGCGTAGGAGGGAGAATGTCCGCCGGGGAGCTGTTTTTT	CASSVGGRMSAGELFF
-	TRBJ2-7	TRBV10-3	-	TGTGCCATCAGTCAGGATCTTGGCTACGAGCAGTACTTC	CAISQDLGYEQYF
-	TRBJ2-3	TRBV28	-	TGTGCCAGCAGTTTTGGGGCGCATACGCAGTATTTT	CASSFGAHTQYF
-	TRBJ2-7	TRBV18	TRBD1	TGTGCCAGCTCACCACCGTTGCAGGGGGAATCGGACGAGCAGTACTTC	CASSPPLQGESDEQYF
-	TRBJ1-5	TRBV6-1	-	TGTGCCAGCAGTGAGGAGATATCGGGTCAGCCCCAGCATTTT	CASSEEISGQPQHF
few	TRBJ1-1	TRBV19	-	TGTGCCACCCGCCCCGGGGGGCCTGTGGGGGCTTTCTTT	CATRPGGPVGAFF
-	TRBJ1-1	TRBV19	-	TGTGCCAGTAGTATAAAAGAGTACACTGAAGCTTTCTTT	CASSIKEYTEAFF
-	TRBJ1-2	TRBV19	-	TGTGCCAGTAGGAGACAGGAACCACATGGCTACACCTTC	CASRRQEPHGYTF
-	TRBJ2-7	TRBV7-9	TRBD2	TGTGCCAGCAGCTTTCGTAGCGGGAGGGCCGGCGAGCAGTACTTC	CASSFRSGRAGEQYF
few	TRBJ2-7	TRBV7-6	TRBD2	TGTGCCAGCAGCTATCCCTCGGGAGGGGTCGACGAGCAGTACTTC	CASSYPSGGVDEQYF
-	TRBJ2-7	TRBV6-1	-	TGTGCCAGCAGACTAGATTGGTACGAGCAGTACTTC	CASRLDWYEQYF
few	TRBJ2-1	TRBV5-1	TRBD2	TGCGCCAGCAGCTTGACGGGAGGGACCTTCTCCTACAATGAGCAGTTCTTC	CASSLTGGTFSYNEQFF
-	TRBJ1-2	TRBV5-1	TRBD1	TGCGCCAGCAGCCTTGGCGGGACAGGGGGCGCTTCTAACTATGGCTACACCTTC	CASSLGGTGGASNYGYTF
-	TRBJ1-2	TRBV27	-	TGTGCCAGCAGTTCCCGCACCCAAGAGGTTGGCTACACCTTC	CASSSRTQEVGYTF
-	TRBJ2-2	TRBV7-2	-	TGTGCCAGCAGCCCATTCTCGGGAGTGGCCGCCGGGGAGCTGTTTTTT	CASSPFSGVAAGELFF
-	TRBJ2-7	TRBV7-3	TRBD2	TGTGCCAGCAGCTTAAACCCGGGAGGTTACGAGCAGTACTTC	CASSLNPGGYEQYF
-	TRBJ1-2	TRBV7-9	-	TGTGCCAGCAGCACAGGGAGCGGTGAGGGCTACACCTTC	CASSTGSGEGYTF
-	TRBJ1-3	TRBV28	-	TGTGCCAGCAGTGCCACGGGGACTGGAAACACCATATATTTT	CASSATGTGNTIYF
-	TRBJ2-1	TRBV7-9	TRBD2	TGTGCCAGCACCCCCCGACTAGCGGGCCGGGACGAGTTCTTC	CASTPRLAGRDEFF
-	TRBJ2-1	TRBV9	TRBD2	TGTGCCAGCAGCTCGGGACTAGCGGGAGGGGCGGCCTACAATGAGCAGTTCTTC	CASSSGLAGGAAYNEQFF
-	TRBJ1-1	TRBV5-6	TRBD1	TGTGCCAGCAGCAGATACCGGGACAGGGACACTGAAGCTTTCTTT	CASSRYRDRDTEAFF
-	TRBJ2-5	TRBV7-9	-	TGTGCCAGCAGCTTATTAGGGAGCTCCCAGTACTTC	CASSLLGSSQYF
-	TRBJ1-5	TRBV6-5	-	TGTGCCAGCAGTTACAGTCGAGGCAATCAGCCCCAGCATTTT	CASSYSRGNQPQHF
-	TRBJ1-1	TRBV2	TRBD1	TGTGCCAGCAGTGTCGGGACAGGGGTCCACTGGAACACTGAAGCTTTCTTT	CASSVGTGVHWNTEAFF
few	TRBJ2-7	TRBV19	-	TGTGCCAGTAGTATGGGGGCTCATCGACCCTACGAGCAGTACTTC	CASSMGAHRPYEQYF
-	TRBJ2-1	TRBV5-6	TRBD2	TGTGCCAGCAGCTTGGTCCCCGAGCGGGAAGAATACAATGAGCAGTTCTTC	CASSLVPEREEYNEQFF
-	TRBJ2-7	TRBV7-2	-	TGTGCCAGCAGCTCCCGACATTTTTACGAGCAGTACTTC	CASSSRHFYEQYF
-	TRBJ2-7	TRBV7-2	TRBD2	TGTGCCAGCAGACCTAGACTAGCGGGAATTAACGAGCAGTACTTC	CASRPRLAGINEQYF
-	TRBJ1-6	TRBV4-3	-	TGCGCCAGCAGCCAAGAACTTGGACAGACCTATAATTCACCCCTCCACTTT	CASSQELGQTYNSPLHF
-	TRBJ1-4	TRBV4-3	-	TGCGCCAGCAGCCAAGCGAACCGGGTCGCTAATGAAAAACTGTTTTTT	CASSQANRVANEKLFF
-	TRBJ2-3	TRBV28	TRBD2	TGTGCCAGCCCCCCGGGACTAGCGGGAGGGCCGGGCACAGATACGCAGTATTTT	CASPPGLAGGPGTDTQYF
-	TRBJ1-5	TRBV18	-	TGTGCCAGCTCACCCGGGGCAGGGAGGTATGCTCAGCCCCAGCATTTT	CASSPGAGRYAQPQHF
-	TRBJ2-7	TRBV29-1	TRBD2	TGCAGCGCCAGTATGGGACCCGCGGGACTAGCGGGAGTTACCTACGAGCAGTACTTC	CSASMGPAGLAGVTYEQYF
-	TRBJ2-2	TRBV6-1	-	TGTGCCAGCAGGCACAGGGGAGGCGGGGAGCTGTTTTTT	CASRHRGGGELFF
-	TRBJ2-7	TRBV5-8	TRBD2	TGTGCCAGCAGCTCGGCCGGGACTAGGACCTACGAGCAGTACTTC	CASSSAGTRTYEQYF
-	TRBJ2-3	TRBV21-1	-	TGTGCCAGCAGCGATGGGACAGGGCCCTCAGATACGCAGTATTTT	CASSDGTGPSDTQYF
-	TRBJ2-5	TRBV28	TRBD1	TGTGCCAGCAGTTTCAGGGGGCGAGAGACCCAGTACTTC	CASSFRGRETQYF
-	TRBJ2-7	TRBV28	-	TGTGCCAGCTACCCTTCAGGGGGGCTCCTTCGAATTGGGGAGCAGTACTTC	CASYPSGGLLRIGEQYF
-	TRBJ2-7	TRBV7-9	-	TGTGCCAGCAGCTTACAGGATGTCTCCTACGAGCAGTACTTC	CASSLQDVSYEQYF
-	TRBJ1-1	TRBV25-1	TRBD1	TGTGCCAGCAGTGAAAACAGGGGGGGGTTCACTGAAGCTTTCTTT	CASSENRGGFTEAFF
-	TRBJ2-2	TRBV6-5	TRBD1	TGTGCCAGCAGACCGGACAGGGTCCCCGGGGAGCTGTTTTTT	CASRPDRVPGELFF
-	TRBJ2-6	TRBV5-1	-	TGCGCCAGCAGCATCACGCCCCCCGGGACTGGGGCCAACGGCCTGACTTTC	CASSITPPGTGANGLTF
-	TRBJ1-2	TRBV6-6	TRBD1	TGTGCCAGCAGAGCCGGGACAGGGGTTGCCTATGGCTACACCTTC	CASRAGTGVAYGYTF
-	TRBJ1-2	TRBV19	-	TGTGCCAGTACAGAGACAATCCCCTCTTTGGATGGCTACACCTTC	CASTETIPSLDGYTF